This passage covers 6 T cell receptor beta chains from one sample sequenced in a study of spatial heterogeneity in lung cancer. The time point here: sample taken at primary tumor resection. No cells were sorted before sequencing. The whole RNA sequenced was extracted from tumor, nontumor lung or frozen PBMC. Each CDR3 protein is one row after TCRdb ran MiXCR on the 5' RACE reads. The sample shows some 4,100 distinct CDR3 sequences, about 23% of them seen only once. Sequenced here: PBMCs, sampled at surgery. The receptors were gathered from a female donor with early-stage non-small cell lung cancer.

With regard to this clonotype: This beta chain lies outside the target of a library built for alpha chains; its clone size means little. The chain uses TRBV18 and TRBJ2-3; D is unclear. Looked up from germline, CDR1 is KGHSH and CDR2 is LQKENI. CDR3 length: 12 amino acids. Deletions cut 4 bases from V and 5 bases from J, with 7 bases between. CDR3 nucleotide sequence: TGTGCCAGCTCACAACCGGTAGATACGCAGTATTTT. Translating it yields CASSQPVDTQYF.

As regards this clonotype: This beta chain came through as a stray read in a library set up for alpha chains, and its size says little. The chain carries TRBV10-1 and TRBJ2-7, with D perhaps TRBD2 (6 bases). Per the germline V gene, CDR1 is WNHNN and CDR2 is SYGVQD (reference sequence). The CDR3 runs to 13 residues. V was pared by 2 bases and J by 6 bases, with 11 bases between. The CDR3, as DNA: TGCGCCAGCAGTGAGGCGGGACGTTTCGAGCAGTACTTC. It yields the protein CASSEAGRFEQYF.

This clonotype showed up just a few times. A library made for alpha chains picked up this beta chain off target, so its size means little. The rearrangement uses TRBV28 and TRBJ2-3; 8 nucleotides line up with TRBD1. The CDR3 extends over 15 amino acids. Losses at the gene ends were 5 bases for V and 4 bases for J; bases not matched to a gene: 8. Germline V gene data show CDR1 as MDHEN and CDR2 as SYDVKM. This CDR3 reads CASSRKTGAADTQYF. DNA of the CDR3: TGTGCCAGCAGTCGTAAGACAGGGGCCGCAGATACGCAGTATTTT.

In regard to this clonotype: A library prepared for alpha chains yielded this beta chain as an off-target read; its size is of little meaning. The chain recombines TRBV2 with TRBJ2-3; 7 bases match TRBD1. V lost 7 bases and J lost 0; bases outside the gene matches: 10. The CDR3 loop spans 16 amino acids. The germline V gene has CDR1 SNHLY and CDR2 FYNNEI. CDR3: CASTPARDSSTDTQYF. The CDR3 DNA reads TGTGCCAGCACCCCAGCCCGGGACAGTAGCACAGATACGCAGTATTTT.

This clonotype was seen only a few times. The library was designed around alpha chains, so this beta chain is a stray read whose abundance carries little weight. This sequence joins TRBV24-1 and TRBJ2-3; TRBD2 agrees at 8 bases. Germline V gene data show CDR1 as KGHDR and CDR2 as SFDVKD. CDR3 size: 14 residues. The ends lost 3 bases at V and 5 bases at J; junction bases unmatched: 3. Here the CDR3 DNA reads TGTGCCACCAGTGATAGCGGGAGAGGAGATACGCAGTATTTT. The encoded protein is CATSDSGRGDTQYF.

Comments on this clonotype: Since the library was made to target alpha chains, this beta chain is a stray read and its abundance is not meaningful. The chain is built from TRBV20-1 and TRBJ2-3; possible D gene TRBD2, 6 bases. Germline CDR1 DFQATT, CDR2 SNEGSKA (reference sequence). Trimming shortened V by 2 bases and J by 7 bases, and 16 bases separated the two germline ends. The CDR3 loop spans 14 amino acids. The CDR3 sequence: CSARPGASVNTQYF. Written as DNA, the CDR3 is TGCAGTGCTAGACCTGGTGCTAGCGTAAATACGCAGTATTTT.